This T cell receptor beta chain was captured by sequencing in a study of blood T cell repertoires in COVID-19. At the level of the study: The United States, Italy and Spain were the sources of the acute and convalescent COVID-19 samples. PBMCs, B-cell-depleted T cells, or T cells provided the cDNA or gDNA that made up the material.

Original handling: Estimation of nucleated cell counts was performed using reference gene primer amplification. Sequencing was performed with immunoSEQ multiplex PCR; in TCRdb, only in-frame clones are kept and a portion is missing. Clone size and the V and J calls come from that table; the DNA yielded D and trimming. The sample holds 60,000 to 70,000 clones, around four fifths seen once. The CDR3 has 15 amino acids. V gave up 2 bases and J gave up 3 bases, with 15 bases separating them. CDR1 and CDR2 from the germline V gene are SGHRS and YFSETQ. The source is a human donor in a cohort sampled during active COVID-19. The rearrangement links TRBV5-1 to TRBJ2-7; D is perhaps TRBD2 (6 bases). Sequencing used peripheral blood. The CDR3 region is CASSFGGALLYEQYF. In DNA, the CDR3 is TGCGCCAGCAGCTTTGGAGGGGCCCTACTCTACGAGCAGTACTTC.